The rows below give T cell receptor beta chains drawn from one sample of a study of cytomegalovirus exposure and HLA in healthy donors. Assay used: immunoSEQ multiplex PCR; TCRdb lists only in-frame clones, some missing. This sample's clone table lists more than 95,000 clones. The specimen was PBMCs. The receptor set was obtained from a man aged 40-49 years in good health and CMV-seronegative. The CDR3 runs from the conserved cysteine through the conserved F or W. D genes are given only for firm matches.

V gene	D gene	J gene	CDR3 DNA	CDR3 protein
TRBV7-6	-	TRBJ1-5	TGTGCCAGCAGCTTAGTGGGGGGGGGCCGGGGTCAGCCCCAGCATTTT	CASSLVGGGRGQPQHF
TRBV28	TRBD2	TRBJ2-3	TGTGCCAGCAGTTTGGGTGGGGGGGGCACAGATACGCAGTATTTT	CASSLGGGGTDTQYF
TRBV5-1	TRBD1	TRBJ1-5	TGCGCCAGCAGCCCCGGACAGGGTCTCGGACAGCCCCAGCATTTT	CASSPGQGLGQPQHF
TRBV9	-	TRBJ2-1	TGTGCCAGCAGCGTAGTCGACAGCTTTTCTGGCAATGAGCAGTTCTTC	CASSVVDSFSGNEQFF
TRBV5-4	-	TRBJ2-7	TGTGCCAGCAGTGGGGACTTCTCCTACGAGCAGTACTTC	CASSGDFSYEQYF
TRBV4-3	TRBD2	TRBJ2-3	TGCGCCAGCAGCCAAGGACTTCTAGCGGGAAGCACAGATACGCAGTATTTT	CASSQGLLAGSTDTQYF
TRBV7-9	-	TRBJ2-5	TGTGCCAGCAGCTTACTGGCGGGGTACCAAGAGACCCAGTACTTC	CASSLLAGYQETQYF
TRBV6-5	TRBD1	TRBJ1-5	TGTGCCAGCAGTCGACAGGGAGATAGCAATCAGCCCCAGCATTTT	CASSRQGDSNQPQHF
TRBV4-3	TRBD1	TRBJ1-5	TGCGCCAGCAGCCCGACAGGGAGAAATCAGCCCCAGCATTTT	CASSPTGRNQPQHF
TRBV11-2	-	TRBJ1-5	TGTGCCAGCAGCCTGGCAGGGAACAATCAGCCCCAGCATTTT	CASSLAGNNQPQHF
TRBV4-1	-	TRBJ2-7	TGCGCCAGCAGCCACCCAGGGGAAGGCTACGAGCAGTACTTC	CASSHPGEGYEQYF
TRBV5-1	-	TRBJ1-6	TGCGCCAGCAGCCCAACCGGGGAGAAGGATAATTCACCCCTCCACTTT	CASSPTGEKDNSPLHF
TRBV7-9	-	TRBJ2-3	TGTGCCAGCAGCCTTGCGACAGATACGCAGTATTTT	CASSLATDTQYF
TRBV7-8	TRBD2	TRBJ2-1	TGTGCCAGCAGCTCTAGCGGCTCCTACAATGAGCAGTTCTTC	CASSSSGSYNEQFF
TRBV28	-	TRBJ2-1	TGTGCCAGCAGACGCGGGACCTCCTCCAGGGAGCAGTTCTTC	CASRRGTSSREQFF
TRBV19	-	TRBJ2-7	TGTGCCAGTAGTATTAATGGGGGGAACGGGGACGAGCAGTACTTC	CASSINGGNGDEQYF
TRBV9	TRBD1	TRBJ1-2	TGTGCCAGCAGCTTTAGTAACACACAGGGGGCAAATGGCTACACCTTC	CASSFSNTQGANGYTF
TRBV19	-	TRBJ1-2	TGTGCCAGTAGACAGGGTGGCTACACCTTC	CASRQGGYTF
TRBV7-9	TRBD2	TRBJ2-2	TGTGCCAGCCAGCTTACCCCGACTAGCGGGAGTGTTGGCGGGGAGCTGTTTTTT	CASQLTPTSGSVGGELFF
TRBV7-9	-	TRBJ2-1	TGTGCCAGCAGCTTAACCCAGGCGGGAAGTTCTGAGCAGTTCTTC	CASSLTQAGSSEQFF